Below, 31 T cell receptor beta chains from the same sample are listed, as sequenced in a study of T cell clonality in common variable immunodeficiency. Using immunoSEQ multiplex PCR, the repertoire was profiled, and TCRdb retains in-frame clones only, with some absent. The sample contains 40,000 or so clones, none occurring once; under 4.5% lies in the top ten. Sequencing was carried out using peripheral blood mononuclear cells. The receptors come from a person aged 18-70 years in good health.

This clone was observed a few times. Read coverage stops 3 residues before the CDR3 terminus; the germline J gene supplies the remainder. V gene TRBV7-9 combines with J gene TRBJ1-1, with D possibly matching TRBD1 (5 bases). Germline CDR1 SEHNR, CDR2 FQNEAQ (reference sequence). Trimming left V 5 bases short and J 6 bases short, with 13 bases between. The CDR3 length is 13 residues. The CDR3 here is CASSPLGVAEAFF. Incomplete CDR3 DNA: TGTGCCAGCAGCCCCTTAGGGGTTGCTGAA.

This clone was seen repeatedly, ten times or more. The CDR3 bases that were read are TGCAGCGTGCGACAGGGAAACGAG. Translated: CSVRQGNE. The full-length CDR3 reads as CSVRQGNEQYF. The chain links TRBV29-1 to TRBJ2-7, with TRBD1 matching over 7 bases. The read comes to an end 3 residues before the CDR3 does, leaving the germline J gene to fill in the end. The CDR3 extends over 11 amino acids. Per the germline V gene, CDR1 is SQVTM and CDR2 is ANQGSEA. Unmatched junction bases numbered 4, after V lost 6 bases and J lost 5 bases.

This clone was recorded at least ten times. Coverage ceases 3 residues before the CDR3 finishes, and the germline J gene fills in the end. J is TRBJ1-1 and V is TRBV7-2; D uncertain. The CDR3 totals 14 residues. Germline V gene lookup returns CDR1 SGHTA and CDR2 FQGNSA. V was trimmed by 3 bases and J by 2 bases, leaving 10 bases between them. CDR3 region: CASSLTGSNTEAFF. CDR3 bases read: TGTGCCAGCAGCTTGACCGGGTCCAACACTGAA.

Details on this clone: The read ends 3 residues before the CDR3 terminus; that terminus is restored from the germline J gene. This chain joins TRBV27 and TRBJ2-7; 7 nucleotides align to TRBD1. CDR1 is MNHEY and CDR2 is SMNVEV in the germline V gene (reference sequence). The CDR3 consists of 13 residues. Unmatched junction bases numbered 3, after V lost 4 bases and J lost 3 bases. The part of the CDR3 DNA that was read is TGTGCCAGCAGTTCGACAGGGTTCTACGAG. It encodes CASSSTGFYE. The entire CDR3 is CASSSTGFYEQYF.

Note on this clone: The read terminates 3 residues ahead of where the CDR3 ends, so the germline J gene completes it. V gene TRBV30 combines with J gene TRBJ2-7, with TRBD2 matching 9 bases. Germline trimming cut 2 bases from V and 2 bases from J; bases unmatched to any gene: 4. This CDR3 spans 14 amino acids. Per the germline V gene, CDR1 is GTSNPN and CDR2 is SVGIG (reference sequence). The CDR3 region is CAWSSRLAAYEQYF. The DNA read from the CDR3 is TGTGCCTGGAGTTCCCGACTAGCGGCCTACGAG.

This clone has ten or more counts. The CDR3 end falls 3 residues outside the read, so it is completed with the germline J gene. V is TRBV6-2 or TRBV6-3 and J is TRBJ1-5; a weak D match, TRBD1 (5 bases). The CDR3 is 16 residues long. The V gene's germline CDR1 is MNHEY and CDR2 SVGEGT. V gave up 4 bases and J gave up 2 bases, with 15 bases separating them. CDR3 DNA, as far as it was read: TGTGCCAGCAGTTCACTTCCAGGGTCCGGCAATCAGCCC. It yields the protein CASSSLPGSGNQP. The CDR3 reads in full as CASSSLPGSGNQPQHF.

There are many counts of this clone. Incomplete CDR3 DNA: TGCGCCAGCAGCGAACAAAAGAACACTGAA. It translates to CASSEQKNTE. The complete CDR3 reads CASSEQKNTEAFF. V is TRBV5-1 and J is TRBJ1-1; D call uncertain. With the read ending 3 residues before the CDR3 end, the germline J gene is used to fill in that end. This CDR3 has 13 residues. Germline V gene data show CDR1 as SGHRS and CDR2 as YFSETQ. Between the trimmed V and J ends, which lost 4 bases and 1 base, there was a span of 8 bases.

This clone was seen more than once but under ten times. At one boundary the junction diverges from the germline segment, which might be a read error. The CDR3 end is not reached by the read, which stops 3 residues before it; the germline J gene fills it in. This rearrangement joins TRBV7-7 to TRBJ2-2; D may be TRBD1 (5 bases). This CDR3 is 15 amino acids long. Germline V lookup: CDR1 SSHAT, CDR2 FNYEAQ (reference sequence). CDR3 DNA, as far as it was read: TGTGCTAGCAGTTCCATCCTAGGGGACACCGGGGAG. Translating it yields CASSSILGDTGE. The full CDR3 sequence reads CASSSILGDTGELFF.

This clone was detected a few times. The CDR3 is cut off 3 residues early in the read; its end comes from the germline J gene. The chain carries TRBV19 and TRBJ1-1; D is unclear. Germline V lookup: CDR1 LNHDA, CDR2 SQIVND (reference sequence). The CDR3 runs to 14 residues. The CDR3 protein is CASSITSQWREAFF. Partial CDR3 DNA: TGTGCCAGTAGTATTACATCCCAGTGGCGGGAG.

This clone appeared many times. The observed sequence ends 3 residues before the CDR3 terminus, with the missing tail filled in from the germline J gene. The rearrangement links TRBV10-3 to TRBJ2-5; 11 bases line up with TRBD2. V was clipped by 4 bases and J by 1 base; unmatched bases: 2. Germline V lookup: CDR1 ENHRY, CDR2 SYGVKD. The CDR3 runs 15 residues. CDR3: CAISGLAGSQETQYF. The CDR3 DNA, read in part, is TGTGCCATCAGTGGACTAGCGGGGTCCCAAGAGACC.

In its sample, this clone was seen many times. This chain's CDR3 is CASRTKTGDRSIHEQYF. The covered CDR3 bases are TGTGCCAGCAGGACGAAAACAGGGGACAGATCAATCCACGAG. V gene TRBV2 combines with J gene TRBJ2-7; 7 bases map to TRBD1. The sequence runs out 3 residues before the end of the CDR3; the remainder is reconstructed from the germline J gene. The CDR3 contains 17 residues. Per the germline V gene, CDR1 is SNHLY and CDR2 is FYNNEI. The J segment lost 5 bases and the V segment lost 6 bases, leaving 19 bases of the junction unmatched.

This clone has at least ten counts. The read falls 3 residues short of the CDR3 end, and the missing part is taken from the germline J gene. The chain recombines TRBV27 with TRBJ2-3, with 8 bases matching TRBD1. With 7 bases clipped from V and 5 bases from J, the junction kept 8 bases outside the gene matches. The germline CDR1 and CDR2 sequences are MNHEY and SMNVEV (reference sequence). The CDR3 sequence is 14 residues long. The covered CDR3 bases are TGTGCCAGCATGCACAGGGGGAAAGGAGATACG. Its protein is CASMHRGKGDT. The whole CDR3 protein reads CASMHRGKGDTQYF.

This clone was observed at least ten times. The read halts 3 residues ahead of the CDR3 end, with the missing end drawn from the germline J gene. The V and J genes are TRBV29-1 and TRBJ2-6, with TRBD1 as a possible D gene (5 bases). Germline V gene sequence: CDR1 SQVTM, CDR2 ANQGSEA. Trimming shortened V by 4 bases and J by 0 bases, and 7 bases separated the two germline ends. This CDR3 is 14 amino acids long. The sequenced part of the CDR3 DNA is TGCAGCGTTGGACAGTACTCTGGGGCCAACGTC. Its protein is CSVGQYSGANV. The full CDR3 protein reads CSVGQYSGANVLTF.

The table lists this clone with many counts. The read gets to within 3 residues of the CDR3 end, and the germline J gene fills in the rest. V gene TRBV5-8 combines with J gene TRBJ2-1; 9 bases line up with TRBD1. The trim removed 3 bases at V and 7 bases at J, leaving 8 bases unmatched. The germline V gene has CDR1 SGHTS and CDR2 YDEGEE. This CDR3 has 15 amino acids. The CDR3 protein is CASSYRQGGTNEQFF. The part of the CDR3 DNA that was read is TGTGCCAGCAGCTACCGACAGGGGGGTACGAATGAG.

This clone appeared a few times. CDR3 region: CASQAGPRTDTQYF. CDR3 bases read: TGTGCCAGTCAAGCGGGCCCACGCACAGATACG. The genes are TRBV19 and TRBJ2-3; D is perhaps TRBD2 (6 bases). The read ends 3 residues early relative to the CDR3; the germline J gene fills the gap. From germline, CDR1 is LNHDA and CDR2 SQIVND (reference sequence). The CDR3 has 14 amino acids. Between the trimmed V and J ends, which lost 8 bases and 1 base, there was a span of 13 bases.

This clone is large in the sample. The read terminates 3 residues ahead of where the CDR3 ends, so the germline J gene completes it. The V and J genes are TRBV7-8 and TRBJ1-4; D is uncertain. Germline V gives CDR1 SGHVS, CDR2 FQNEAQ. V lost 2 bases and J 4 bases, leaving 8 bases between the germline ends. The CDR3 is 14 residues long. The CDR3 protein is CASSLRSFNEKLFF. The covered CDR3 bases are TGTGCCAGCAGCTTAAGGTCTTTTAATGAAAAA.

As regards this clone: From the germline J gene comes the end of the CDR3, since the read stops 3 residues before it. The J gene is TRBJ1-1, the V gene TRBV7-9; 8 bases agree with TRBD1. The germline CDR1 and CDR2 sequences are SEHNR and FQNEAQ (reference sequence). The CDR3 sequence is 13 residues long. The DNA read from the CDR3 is TGTGCCAGCAGATCTCGGGACAGGTCGGCC. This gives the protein CASRSRDRSA. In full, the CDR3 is CASRSRDRSAAFF.

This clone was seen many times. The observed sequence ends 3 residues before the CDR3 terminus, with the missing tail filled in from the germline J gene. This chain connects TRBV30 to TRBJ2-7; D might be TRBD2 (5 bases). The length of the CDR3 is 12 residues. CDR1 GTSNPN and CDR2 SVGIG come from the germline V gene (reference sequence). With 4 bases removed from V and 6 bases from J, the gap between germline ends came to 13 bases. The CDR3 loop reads CAWTPSGGEQYF. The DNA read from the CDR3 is TGTGCCTGGACGCCCAGCGGCGGCGAG.

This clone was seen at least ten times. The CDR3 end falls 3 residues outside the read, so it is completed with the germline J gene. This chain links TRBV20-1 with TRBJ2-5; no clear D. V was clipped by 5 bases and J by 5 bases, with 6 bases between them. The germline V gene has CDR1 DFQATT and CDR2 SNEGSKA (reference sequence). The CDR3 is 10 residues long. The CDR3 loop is CSAFRETQYF. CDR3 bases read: TGCAGTGCTTTCCGGGAGACC.

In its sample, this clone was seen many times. The CDR3 here is CASSELAGGTGELFF. The part of the CDR3 DNA that was read is TGCGCCAGCAGCGAACTAGCGGGGGGCACCGGGGAG. The chain joins TRBV5-1 to TRBJ2-2, with 12 nucleotides matching TRBD2. The read stops 3 residues short of the end of the CDR3; the missing end is completed from the germline J gene. J gave up 4 bases and V 4 bases, and 2 bases lay outside the gene matches. From germline, CDR1 is SGHRS and CDR2 YFSETQ. The length of the CDR3 is 15 residues.

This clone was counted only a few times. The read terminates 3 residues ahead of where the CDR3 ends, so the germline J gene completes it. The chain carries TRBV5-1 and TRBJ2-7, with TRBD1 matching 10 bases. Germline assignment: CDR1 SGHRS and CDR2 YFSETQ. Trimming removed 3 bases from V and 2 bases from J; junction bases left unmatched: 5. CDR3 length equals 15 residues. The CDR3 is CASSYGQGGPYEQYF. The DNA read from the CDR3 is TGCGCCAGCAGCTACGGACAGGGGGGACCCTACGAG.

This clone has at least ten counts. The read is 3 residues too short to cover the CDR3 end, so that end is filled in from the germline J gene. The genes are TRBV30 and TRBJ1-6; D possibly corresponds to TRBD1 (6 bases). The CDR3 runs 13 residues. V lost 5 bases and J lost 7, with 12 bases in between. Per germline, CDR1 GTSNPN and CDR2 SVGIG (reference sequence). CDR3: CAWGAGANSPLHF. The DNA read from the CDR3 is TGTGCCTGGGGGGCAGGGGCGAATTCACCC.

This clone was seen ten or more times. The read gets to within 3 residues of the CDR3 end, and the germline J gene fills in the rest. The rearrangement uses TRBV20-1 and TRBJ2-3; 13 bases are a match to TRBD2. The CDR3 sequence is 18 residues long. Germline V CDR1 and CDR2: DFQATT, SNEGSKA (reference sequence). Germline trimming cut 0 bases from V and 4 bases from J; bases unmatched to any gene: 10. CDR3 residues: CSARDQGTSGIEADTQYF. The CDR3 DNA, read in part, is TGCAGTGCTAGAGACCAAGGGACTAGCGGGATTGAGGCAGATACG.

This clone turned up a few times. The CDR3 is CASSASGSDNIAFF. The part of the CDR3 DNA that was read is TGTGCCAGCTCAGCTAGCGGGAGCGATAACATT. The gene calls are TRBV18 and TRBJ1-1; unclear D gene. The DNA ends 3 residues before the CDR3 does, and the rest of the CDR3 is filled in from the germline J gene. This CDR3 has 14 residues. Looked up from germline, CDR1 is KGHSH and CDR2 is LQKENI.

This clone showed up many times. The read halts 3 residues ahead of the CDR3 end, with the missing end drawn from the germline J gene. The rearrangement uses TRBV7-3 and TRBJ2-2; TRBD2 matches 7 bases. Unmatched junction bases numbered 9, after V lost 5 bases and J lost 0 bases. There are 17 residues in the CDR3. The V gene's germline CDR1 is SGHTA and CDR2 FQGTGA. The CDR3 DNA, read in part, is TGTGCCAGCAGCCGCGAGCCTAGCGGAACGAACACCGGGGAG. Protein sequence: CASSREPSGTNTGE. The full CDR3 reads CASSREPSGTNTGELFF.

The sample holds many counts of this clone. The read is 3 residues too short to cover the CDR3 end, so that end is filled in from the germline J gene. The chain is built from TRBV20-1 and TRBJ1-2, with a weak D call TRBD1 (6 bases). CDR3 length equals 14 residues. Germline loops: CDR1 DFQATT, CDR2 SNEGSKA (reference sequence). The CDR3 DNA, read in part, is TGCAGTTCCATACCCACAGGGAGAGGGGACGGC. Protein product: CSSIPTGRGDG. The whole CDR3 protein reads CSSIPTGRGDGYTF.

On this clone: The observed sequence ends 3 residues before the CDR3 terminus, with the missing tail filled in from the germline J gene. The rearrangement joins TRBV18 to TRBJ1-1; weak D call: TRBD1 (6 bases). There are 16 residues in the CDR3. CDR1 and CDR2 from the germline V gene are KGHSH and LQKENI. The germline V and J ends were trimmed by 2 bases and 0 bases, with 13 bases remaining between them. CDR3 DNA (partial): TGTGCCAGCTCACCAATGGGTCAGGGGATGAACACTGAA. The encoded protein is CASSPMGQGMNTE. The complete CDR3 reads CASSPMGQGMNTEAFF.

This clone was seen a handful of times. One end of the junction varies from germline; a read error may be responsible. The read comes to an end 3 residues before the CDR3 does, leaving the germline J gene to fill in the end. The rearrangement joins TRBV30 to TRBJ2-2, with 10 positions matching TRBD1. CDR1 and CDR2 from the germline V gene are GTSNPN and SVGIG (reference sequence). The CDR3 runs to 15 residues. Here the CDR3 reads CAWSRTGGSNGGLFF. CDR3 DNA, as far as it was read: TGTGCCTGGAGTCGGACAGGGGGTTCTAATGGGGGG.

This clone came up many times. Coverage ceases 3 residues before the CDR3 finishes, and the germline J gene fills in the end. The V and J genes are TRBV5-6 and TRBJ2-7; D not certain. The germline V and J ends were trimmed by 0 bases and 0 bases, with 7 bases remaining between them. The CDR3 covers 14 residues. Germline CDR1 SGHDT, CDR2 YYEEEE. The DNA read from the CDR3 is TGTGCCAGCAGCTTGGTAGCCAGCTCCTACGAG. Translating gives CASSLVASSYE. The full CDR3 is CASSLVASSYEQYF.

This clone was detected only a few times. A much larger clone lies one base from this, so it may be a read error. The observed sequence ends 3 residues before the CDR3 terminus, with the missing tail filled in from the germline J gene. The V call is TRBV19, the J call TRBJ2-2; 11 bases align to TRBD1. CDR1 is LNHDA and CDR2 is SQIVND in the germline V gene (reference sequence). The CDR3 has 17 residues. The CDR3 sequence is CASSPGQGAWGANVLFF. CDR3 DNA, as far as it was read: TGTGCCAGTAGTCCAGGACAGGGGGCGTGGGGGGCCAACGTG.

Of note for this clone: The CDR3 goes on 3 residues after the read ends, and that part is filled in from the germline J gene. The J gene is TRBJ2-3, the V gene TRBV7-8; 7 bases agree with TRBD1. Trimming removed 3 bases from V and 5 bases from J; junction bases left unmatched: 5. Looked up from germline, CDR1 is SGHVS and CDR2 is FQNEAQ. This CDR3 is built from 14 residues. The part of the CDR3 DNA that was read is TGTGCCAGCAGCTTTTCCAGACAGGGAGATACG. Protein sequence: CASSFSRQGDT. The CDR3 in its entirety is CASSFSRQGDTQYF.